Described below is a single T cell receptor (beta chain) sequence and its context. Antigen specificity is unknown. Generated by immunoSEQ multiplex PCR, the TCRdb table keeps only in-frame clones and is missing some. The sample has about 150,000 clones, 85% to 90% seen once. The sample belongs to a study of cytomegalovirus exposure and HLA in healthy donors. General observations from the study: Many donors carried some public TCRs, although rarity characterized most TCR sequences. In vitro testing confirmed a few CMV-associated chains as specific for CMV antigens.

This CDR3 is built from 13 residues. The V end was cut by 3 bases, the J end by 2 bases, with 7 bases between. Germline CDR1 is LNHNV and CDR2 is YYDKDF (reference sequence). The sequenced material came from PBMCs. The chain recombines TRBV15 with TRBJ1-1; possible D gene TRBD1, 5 bases. This TCR derives from a woman aged 25 to 39 in good health and CMV-seropositive. The CDR3 region is CATSRQGNTEAFF. In DNA, the CDR3 is TGTGCCACCAGCAGGCAGGGTAACACTGAAGCTTTCTTT.